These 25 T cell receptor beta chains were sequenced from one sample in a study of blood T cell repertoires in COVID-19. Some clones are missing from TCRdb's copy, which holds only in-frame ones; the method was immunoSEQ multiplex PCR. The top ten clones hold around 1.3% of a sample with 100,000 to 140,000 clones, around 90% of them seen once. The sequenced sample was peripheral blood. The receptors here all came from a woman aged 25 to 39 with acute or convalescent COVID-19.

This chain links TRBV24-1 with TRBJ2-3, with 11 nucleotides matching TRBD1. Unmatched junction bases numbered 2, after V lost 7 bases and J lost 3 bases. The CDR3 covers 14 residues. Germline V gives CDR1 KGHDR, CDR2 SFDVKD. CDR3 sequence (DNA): TGTGCCACCAGAGGGACAGGGGGGACAGATACGCAGTATTTT. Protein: CATRGTGGTDTQYF.

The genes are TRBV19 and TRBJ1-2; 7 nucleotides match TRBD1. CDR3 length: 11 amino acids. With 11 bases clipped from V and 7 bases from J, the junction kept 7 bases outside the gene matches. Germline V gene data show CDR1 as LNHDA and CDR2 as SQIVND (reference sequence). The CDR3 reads CASSTGIGYTF. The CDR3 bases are TGTGCCTCATCGACAGGGATTGGCTACACCTTC. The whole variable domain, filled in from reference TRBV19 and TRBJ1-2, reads DGGITQSPKYLFRKEGQNVTLSCEQNLNHDAMYWYRQDPGQGLRLIYYSQIVNDFQKGDIAEGYSVSREKKESFPLTVTSAQKNPTAFYLCASSTGIGYTFGSGTRLTVV.

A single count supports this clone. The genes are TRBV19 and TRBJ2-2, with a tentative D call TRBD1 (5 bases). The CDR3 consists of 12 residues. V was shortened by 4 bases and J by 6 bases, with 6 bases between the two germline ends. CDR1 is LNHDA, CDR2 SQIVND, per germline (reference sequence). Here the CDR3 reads CASSTGPGELFF. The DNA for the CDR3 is TGTGCCAGTAGTACAGGGCCCGGGGAGCTGTTTTTT. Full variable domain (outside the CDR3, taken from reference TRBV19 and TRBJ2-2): DGGITQSPKYLFRKEGQNVTLSCEQNLNHDAMYWYRQDPGQGLRLIYYSQIVNDFQKGDIAEGYSVSREKKESFPLTVTSAQKNPTAFYLCASSTGPGELFFGEGSRLTVL.

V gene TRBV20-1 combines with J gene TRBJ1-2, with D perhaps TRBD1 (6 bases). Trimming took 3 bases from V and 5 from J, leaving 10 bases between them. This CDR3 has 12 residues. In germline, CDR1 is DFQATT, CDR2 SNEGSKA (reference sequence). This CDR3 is CSASGGRYGYTF. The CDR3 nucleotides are TGCAGTGCTAGTGGGGGCCGTTATGGCTACACCTTC.

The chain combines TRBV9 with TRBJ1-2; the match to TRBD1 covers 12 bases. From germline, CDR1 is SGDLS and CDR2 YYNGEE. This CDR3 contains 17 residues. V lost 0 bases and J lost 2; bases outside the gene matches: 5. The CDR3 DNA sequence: TGTGCCAGCAGCGTAGAGAGGGGGACAGGGGGCAACTATGGCTACACCTTC. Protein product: CASSVERGTGGNYGYTF.

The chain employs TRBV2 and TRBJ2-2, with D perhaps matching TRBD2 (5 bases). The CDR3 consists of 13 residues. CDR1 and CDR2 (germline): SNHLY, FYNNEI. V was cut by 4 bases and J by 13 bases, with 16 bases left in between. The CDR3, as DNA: TGTGCCAGCAGTGTTGGGTCTCGGAGGACGCTGTTTTTT. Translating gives CASSVGSRRTLFF.

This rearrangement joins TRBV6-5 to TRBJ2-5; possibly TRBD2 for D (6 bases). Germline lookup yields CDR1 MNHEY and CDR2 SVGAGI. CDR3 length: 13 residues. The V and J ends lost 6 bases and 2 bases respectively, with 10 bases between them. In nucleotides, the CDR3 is TGTGCCAGCAGGGGGGGAGGTCAAGAGACCCAGTACTTC. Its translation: CASRGGGQETQYF.

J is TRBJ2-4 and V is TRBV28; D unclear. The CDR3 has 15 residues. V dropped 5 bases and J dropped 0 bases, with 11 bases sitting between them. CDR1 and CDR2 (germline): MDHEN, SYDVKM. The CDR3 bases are TGTGCCAGCAGTGATCATAACTCAGCCAAAAACATTCAGTACTTC. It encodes CASSDHNSAKNIQYF.

CDR3 DNA sequence: TGTGCCAGTAGTCCCTCCGGACTAGCGGGATCCACAGATACGCAGTATTTT. This translates into CASSPSGLAGSTDTQYF. The V gene is TRBV19, the J gene TRBJ2-3; TRBD2 agrees at 12 bases. This CDR3 is 17 amino acids long. Germline values: CDR1 LNHDA, CDR2 SQIVND (reference sequence). V gave up 5 bases and J gave up 2 bases; unmatched junction bases: 8.

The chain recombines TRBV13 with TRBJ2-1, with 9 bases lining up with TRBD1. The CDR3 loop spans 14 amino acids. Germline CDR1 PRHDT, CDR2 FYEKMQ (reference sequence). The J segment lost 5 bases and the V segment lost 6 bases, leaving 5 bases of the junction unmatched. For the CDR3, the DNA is TGTGCCAGCAGAACAGGGGGCGAGCACAATGAGCAGTTCTTC. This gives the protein CASRTGGEHNEQFF. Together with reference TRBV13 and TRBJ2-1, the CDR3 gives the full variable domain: AAGVIQSPRHLIKEKRETATLKCYPIPRHDTVYWYQQGPGQDPQFLISFYEKMQSDKGSIPDRFSAQQFSDYHSELNMSSLELGDSALYFCASRTGGEHNEQFFGPGTRLTVL.

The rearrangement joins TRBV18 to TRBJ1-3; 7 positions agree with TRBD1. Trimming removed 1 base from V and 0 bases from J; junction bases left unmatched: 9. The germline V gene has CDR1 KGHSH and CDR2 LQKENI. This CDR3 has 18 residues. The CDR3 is CASSPLGDSIVSGNTIYF. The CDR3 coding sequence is TGTGCCAGCTCACCACTTGGGGACAGCATAGTCTCTGGAAACACCATATATTTT.

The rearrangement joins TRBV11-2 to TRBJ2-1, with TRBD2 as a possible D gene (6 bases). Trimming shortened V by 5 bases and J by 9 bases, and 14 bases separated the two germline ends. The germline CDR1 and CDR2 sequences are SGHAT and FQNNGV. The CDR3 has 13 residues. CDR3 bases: TGTGCCAGCAGCGCGAGGGAGGTCGGTGAGCAGTTCTTC. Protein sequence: CASSAREVGEQFF. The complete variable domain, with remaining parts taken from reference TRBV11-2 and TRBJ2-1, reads EAGVAQSPRYKIIEKRQSVAFWCNPISGHATLYWYQQILGQGPKLLIQFQNNGVVDDSQLPKDRFSAERLKGVDSTLKIQPAKLEDSAVYLCASSAREVGEQFFGPGTRLTVL.

In DNA, the CDR3 is TGTGCCAGCAGCTTTGACACTGGAAACACCATATATTTT. Amino acid sequence: CASSFDTGNTIYF. The V gene is TRBV7-2, the J gene TRBJ1-3; D gene ambiguous. With 3 bases removed from V and 2 bases from J, the gap between germline ends came to 5 bases. From germline, CDR1 is SGHTA and CDR2 FQGNSA. CDR3 length: 13 amino acids.

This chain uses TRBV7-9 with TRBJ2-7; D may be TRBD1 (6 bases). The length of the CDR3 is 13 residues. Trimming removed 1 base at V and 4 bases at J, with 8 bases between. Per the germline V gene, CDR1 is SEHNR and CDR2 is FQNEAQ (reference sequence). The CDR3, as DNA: TGTGCCAGCAGCTTAGAACAGGGATACGAGCAGTACTTC. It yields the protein CASSLEQGYEQYF.

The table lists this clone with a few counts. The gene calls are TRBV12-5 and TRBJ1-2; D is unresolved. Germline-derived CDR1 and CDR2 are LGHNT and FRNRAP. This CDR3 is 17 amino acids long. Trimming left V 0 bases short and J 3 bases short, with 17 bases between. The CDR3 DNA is TGTGCTAGTGGTTTGGTATCGTGGCGGGATCGTCACTATGGCTACACCTTC. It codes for CASGLVSWRDRHYGYTF. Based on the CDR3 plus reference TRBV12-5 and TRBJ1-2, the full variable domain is DARVTQTPRHKVTEMGQEVTMRCQPILGHNTVFWYRQTMMQGLELLAYFRNRAPLDDSGMPKDRFSAEMPDATLATLKIQPSEPRDSAVYFCASGLVSWRDRHYGYTFGSGTRLTVV.

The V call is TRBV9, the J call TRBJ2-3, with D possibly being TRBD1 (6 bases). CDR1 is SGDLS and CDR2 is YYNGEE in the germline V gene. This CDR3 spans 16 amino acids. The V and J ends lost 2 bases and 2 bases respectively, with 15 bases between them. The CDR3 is CASSVGAIDTTDTQYF. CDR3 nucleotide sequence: TGTGCCAGCAGCGTGGGGGCTATCGACACCACAGATACGCAGTATTTT.

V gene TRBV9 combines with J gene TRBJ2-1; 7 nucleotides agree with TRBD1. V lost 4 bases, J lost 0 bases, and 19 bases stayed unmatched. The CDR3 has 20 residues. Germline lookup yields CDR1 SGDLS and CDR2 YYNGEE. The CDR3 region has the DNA TGTGCCAGCAGCCCTCTGGGGGACAGAGCCCTTTACAGCTCCTACAATGAGCAGTTCTTC. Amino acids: CASSPLGDRALYSSYNEQFF.

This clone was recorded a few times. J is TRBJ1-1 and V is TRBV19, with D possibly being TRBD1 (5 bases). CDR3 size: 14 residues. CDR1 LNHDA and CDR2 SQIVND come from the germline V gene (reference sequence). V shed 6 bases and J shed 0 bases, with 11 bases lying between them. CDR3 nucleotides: TGTGCCAGTAGGGTCCGGGACTTGAACACTGAAGCTTTCTTT. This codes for CASRVRDLNTEAFF.

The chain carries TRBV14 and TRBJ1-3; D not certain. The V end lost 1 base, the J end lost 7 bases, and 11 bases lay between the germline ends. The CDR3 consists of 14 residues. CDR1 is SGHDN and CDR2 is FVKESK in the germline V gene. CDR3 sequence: CASSQAAGWNTIYF. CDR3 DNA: TGTGCCAGCAGCCAAGCGGCGGGGTGGAACACCATATATTTT.

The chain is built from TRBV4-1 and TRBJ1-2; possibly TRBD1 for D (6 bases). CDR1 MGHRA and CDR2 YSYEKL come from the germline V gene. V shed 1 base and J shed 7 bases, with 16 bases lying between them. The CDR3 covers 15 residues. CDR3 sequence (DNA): TGCGCCAGCAGCCAAGTCCCGCCAGGGGAGAGTGGCTACACCTTC. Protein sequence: CASSQVPPGESGYTF.

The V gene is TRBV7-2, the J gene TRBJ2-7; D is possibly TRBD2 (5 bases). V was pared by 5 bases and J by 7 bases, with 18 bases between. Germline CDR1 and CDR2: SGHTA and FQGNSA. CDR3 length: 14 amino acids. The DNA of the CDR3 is TGTGCCAGCAGCCCCTTCGGGGTTCTTGGTGAGCAGTACTTC. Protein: CASSPFGVLGEQYF.

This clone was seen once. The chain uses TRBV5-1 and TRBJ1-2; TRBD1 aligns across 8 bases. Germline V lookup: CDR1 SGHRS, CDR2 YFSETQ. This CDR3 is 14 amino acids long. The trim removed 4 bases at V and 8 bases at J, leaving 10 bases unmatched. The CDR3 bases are TGCGCCAGCAGCACCCCGACAGGGGCGCACGGCTACACCTTC. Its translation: CASSTPTGAHGYTF.

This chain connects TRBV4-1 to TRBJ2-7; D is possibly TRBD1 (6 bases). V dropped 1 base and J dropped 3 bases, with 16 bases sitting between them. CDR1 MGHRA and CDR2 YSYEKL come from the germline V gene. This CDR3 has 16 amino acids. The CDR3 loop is CASSQGKGTKVYEQYF. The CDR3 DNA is TGCGCCAGCAGCCAAGGAAAGGGGACAAAAGTCTACGAGCAGTACTTC.

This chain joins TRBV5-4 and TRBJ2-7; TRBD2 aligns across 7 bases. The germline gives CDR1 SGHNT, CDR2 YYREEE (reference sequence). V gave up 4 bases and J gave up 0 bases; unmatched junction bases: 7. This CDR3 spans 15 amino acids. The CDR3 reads CASSPLGGSSYEQYF. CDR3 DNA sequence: TGTGCCAGCAGCCCCCTCGGGGGGAGCTCCTACGAGCAGTACTTC.

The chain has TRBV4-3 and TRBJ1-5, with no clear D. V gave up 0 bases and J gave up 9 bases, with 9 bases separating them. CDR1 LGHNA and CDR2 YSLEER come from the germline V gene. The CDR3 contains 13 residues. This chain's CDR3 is CASSQDAALPQHF. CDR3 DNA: TGCGCCAGCAGCCAAGATGCGGCTTTGCCCCAGCATTTT.